The text below deals with one TCR beta chain. This CDR3 fails to terminate in the conserved phenylalanine or tryptophan, so it likely reflects a read error. V was cut by 4 bases and J by 5 bases, with 8 bases left in between. Per germline, CDR1 KGHDR and CDR2 SFDVKD. This CDR3 contains 13 residues. This sample is part of a study of T-cell reconstitution after alpha-beta-depleted transplantation in children. During its preparation, the TCRbeta library received unique molecular identifiers. TCRdb recomputed calls from the PCR reads with MiXCR, one row per CDR3 protein. The sample lists 300,000 to 400,000 distinct CDR3 sequences, 16% occurring once.

This TCR was sampled from a male patient aged 2-10 years who had a stem cell transplant for acute lymphoblastic leukemia, so the T cells may come from the graft donor. Sequencing used PBMCs, mostly from graft donor cells, obtained 360 days after TCRalphabeta/CD19-depleted stem cell transplant. The chain employs TRBV24-1 and TRBJ2-1, with a tentative D call TRBD2 (5 bases). CDR3 sequence (DNA): TGTGCCACCAGTGACCACGGGGACAATGAGCAGTTCCTC. Translating it yields CATSDHGDNEQFL.